What follows is one TCR beta chain and its context. Its target is not known. RNA totalling about 0.45 to 1 ug underwent reverse transcription with random hexamers. With immunoSEQ multiplex PCR, TCR beta CDR3 was amplified across 54 Vbeta and 13 Jbeta. TCRdb re-analysed the immunoSEQ multiplex PCR reads in MiXCR, keeping a single row per CDR3 protein. Among around 130,000 distinct CDR3 sequences listed, 94% were seen once. The CDR3 runs to 15 residues. V gave up 4 bases and J gave up 7 bases; unmatched junction bases: 10. CDR1 SGDLS and CDR2 YYNGEE come from the germline V gene. The entry originates in a study of CD8 T cells in Susac syndrome. Whole-study findings and limits: The number of individuals included in the study's TCR sequencing and HLA analysis was acknowledged as relatively small.

TEMRA cells were enriched by FACS, and CD4+ and CD8+ T cells were negatively isolated. The receptor comes from a human donor in good health. Sequencing used CD4+ T cells from PBMCs. The rearrangement joins TRBV9 to TRBJ2-2, with 7 bases aligning to TRBD2. DNA for the CDR3: TGTGCCAGCAGCACAGGACTAGTTCGGGACGGGGAGCTGTTTTTT. Translation: CASSTGLVRDGELFF.